Listed here are 32 T cell receptor beta chains from one sample, sequenced in a study of OX40 agonist ivuxolimab in advanced cancers. Receptor libraries were prepared by the immunoSEQ multiplex PCR assay. TCRdb carries this immuneACCESS record with in-frame sequences only. Its versions omit some clonotypes, under half of them owing to an unresolved V gene in the studies checked, with the rest unexplained. The sample table holds about 150,000 clones, of which approximately 94% were seen once. The ten biggest clones cover around 0.28% of the sample. Sequencing was performed on CD4+ or CD8+ T cells sorted from blood, taken in a trial of the OX40 agonist ivuxolimab. The receptor source for this set is an adult with an advanced solid tumor such as melanoma, head and neck, liver or kidney cancer.

The rearrangement joins TRBV7-9 to TRBJ1-1, with D possibly matching TRBD1 (5 bases). Trimming removed 3 bases from V and 3 bases from J, with 11 bases in between. The CDR3 contains 14 residues. Germline V gene lookup returns CDR1 SEHNR and CDR2 FQNEAQ (reference sequence). CDR3 sequence (DNA): TGTGCCAGCAGCTTGGCAGGGATTGACACTGAAGCTTTCTTT. Translated: CASSLAGIDTEAFF.

The J gene is TRBJ1-1, the V gene TRBV5-1; D is perhaps TRBD1 (5 bases). Deletions cut 4 bases from V and 1 base from J, with 17 bases between. Germline loops: CDR1 SGHRS, CDR2 YFSETQ. This CDR3 region has 16 residues. The CDR3 is CASSPRGGMGNTEAFF. The CDR3 nucleotides are TGCGCCAGCAGCCCCCGGGGGGGGATGGGGAACACTGAAGCTTTCTTT.

CDR3 in DNA: TGTGCCAGCAGTTTCAGGACCGGAGGGGAAGCTTTCTTT. This sequence encodes CASSFRTGGEAFF. The chain links TRBV28 to TRBJ1-1; D unresolved. Looked up from germline, CDR1 is MDHEN and CDR2 is SYDVKM. The germline V and J ends were trimmed by 3 bases and 8 bases, with 13 bases remaining between them. This CDR3 spans 13 amino acids.

J is TRBJ2-7 and V is TRBV5-4, with 7 bases matching TRBD2. Per germline, CDR1 SGHNT and CDR2 YYREEE (reference sequence). This CDR3 has 15 residues. The V segment lost 4 bases and the J segment 0 bases; nucleotides outside the gene matches: 7. As DNA, the CDR3 is TGTGCCAGCAGCACACTAGCGTTTAGCTCCTACGAGCAGTACTTC. Translated: CASSTLAFSSYEQYF.

V and J are TRBV28 and TRBJ2-5; D gene uncertain. Matching the DNA end better, TRBJ2-7 makes the J call doubtful. This CDR3 is 12 amino acids long. CDR1 is MDHEN, CDR2 SYDVKM, per germline. The CDR3 here is CASSLPRYEQYF. The CDR3, as DNA: TGTGCCAGCAGTTTACCCCGGTACGAGCAGTACTTC.

The J gene is TRBJ1-5, the V gene TRBV6-5; TRBD1 agrees at 10 bases. CDR3 length equals 14 residues. Per germline, CDR1 MNHEY and CDR2 SVGAGI. V gave up 6 bases and J gave up 5 bases; unmatched junction bases: 4. CDR3 amino acids: CASSWTGGDQPQHF. Written as DNA, the CDR3 is TGTGCCAGCAGCTGGACAGGGGGTGATCAGCCCCAGCATTTT.

This clone was seen a single time. CDR3: CASSGTGATDTQYF. The CDR3 DNA is TGTGCCAGCAGTGGGACAGGGGCCACAGATACGCAGTATTTT. The chain recombines TRBV2 with TRBJ2-3; 9 bases align to TRBD1. The V gene's germline CDR1 is SNHLY and CDR2 FYNNEI. The CDR3 is 14 amino acids. With 4 bases clipped from V and 2 bases from J, the junction kept 1 base outside the gene matches.

The gene calls are TRBV11-2 and TRBJ1-1; no definite D call. Germline loops: CDR1 SGHAT, CDR2 FQNNGV. V gave up 4 bases and J gave up 0 bases, with 3 bases separating them. CDR3 length equals 12 residues. The CDR3 region is CASSSMNTEAFF. The CDR3 DNA follows: TGTGCCAGCAGCTCAATGAACACTGAAGCTTTCTTT.

This sequence joins TRBV5-4 and TRBJ2-3, with a weak D call TRBD2 (7 bases). The germline V gene encodes CDR1 SGHNT and CDR2 YYREEE (reference sequence). The germline V and J ends were trimmed by 3 bases and 4 bases, with 21 bases remaining between them. The CDR3 runs 17 residues. CDR3 in amino acids: CASSWGGGGRGSDTQYF. CDR3 coding DNA: TGTGCCAGCAGCTGGGGGGGCGGCGGGAGAGGCTCAGATACGCAGTATTTT.

This rearrangement joins TRBV19 to TRBJ2-1; D gene uncertain. Trimming removed 1 base at V and 5 bases at J, with 6 bases between. Looked up from germline, CDR1 is LNHDA and CDR2 is SQIVND (reference sequence). This CDR3 contains 13 residues. CDR3 DNA sequence: TGTGCCAGTAGTATAGGGCGAAACAATGAGCAGTTCTTC. This encodes CASSIGRNNEQFF.

The V and J genes are TRBV5-1 and TRBJ1-4; D gene uncertain. V lost 1 base and J 0 bases, leaving 4 bases between the germline ends. The CDR3 contains 14 residues. Germline assignment: CDR1 SGHRS and CDR2 YFSETQ. The CDR3 DNA sequence: TGCGCCAGCAGCTTGACTTCAACTAATGAAAAACTGTTTTTT. Its protein is CASSLTSTNEKLFF.

This rearrangement joins TRBV6-6 to TRBJ2-7, with D perhaps TRBD2 (6 bases). The V gene lost 5 bases and the J gene lost 7 bases, with 15 bases spanning the gap. Per germline, CDR1 MNHNY and CDR2 SVGAGI (reference sequence). The CDR3 spans 13 residues. The CDR3: CASSRGLMWEQYF. For the CDR3, the DNA is TGTGCCAGCAGTCGGGGACTTATGTGGGAGCAGTACTTC.

The chain recombines TRBV5-6 with TRBJ1-5, with D maybe TRBD1 (6 bases). This CDR3 is 17 amino acids long. V lost 1 base and J lost 7, with 21 bases in between. Looked up from germline, CDR1 is SGHDT and CDR2 is YYEEEE. CDR3 in DNA: TGTGCCAGCAGCTTGCGCCCCTCCGGGACACCGGGGCAGCCCCAGCATTTT. Translated, it gives CASSLRPSGTPGQPQHF.

The V call is TRBV5-1, the J call TRBJ2-5; 9 bases map to TRBD1. Germline CDR1 reads SGHRS; CDR2 reads YFSETQ. The V and J ends lost 4 bases and 7 bases, in that order; junction bases with no gene match: 23. This CDR3 has 19 residues. CDR3 bases: TGCGCCAGCAGCCGTAAAACAGGGGGCCTGGAACTCTCGCGTGTGACCCAGTACTTC. It translates to CASSRKTGGLELSRVTQYF.

The chain couples TRBV7-2 to TRBJ2-3, with 9 bases that match TRBD1. CDR1 is SGHTA, CDR2 FQGNSA, per germline. V shed 4 bases and J 4 bases; nucleotides not matched to a gene: 6. The CDR3 consists of 15 residues. The CDR3 here is CASSSRTGASDTQYF. CDR3 bases: TGTGCCAGCAGCTCGCGGACAGGGGCATCAGATACGCAGTATTTT.

As for this clone: The germline gene is not matched at one end of the junction; a read error may be the cause. The chain combines TRBV20-1 with TRBJ2-1; 7 nucleotides line up with TRBD2. The CDR3 covers 11 residues. Germline values: CDR1 DFQATT, CDR2 SNEGSKA (reference sequence). The CDR3 sequence is CSARASGTTLF. The DNA of the CDR3 is TGCAGTGCTAGGGCCTCCGGGACTACCCTCTTC.

This clone was observed once. Compared with germline, one end of the junction differs, possibly owing to a read error. This chain links TRBV18 with TRBJ2-7, with D tentatively TRBD1 (6 bases). Germline values: CDR1 KGHSH, CDR2 LQKENI. There are 13 residues in the CDR3. CDR3 sequence reads: CASSLGQLKGQNF. In nucleotides, the CDR3 is TGTGCCAGCTCACTAGGACAGCTCAAGGGTCAGAACTTC.

This clone was observed once. This CDR3 is CASTTTGVAGNTIYF. The CDR3 coding sequence is TGTGCCAGCACCACGACAGGGGTGGCTGGAAACACCATATATTTT. V is TRBV11-2 and J is TRBJ1-3, with 8 bases matching TRBD1. The length of the CDR3 is 15 residues. After removal of 7 bases from V and 2 bases from J, the junction contained 7 bases not matched to a gene. Germline V gene lookup returns CDR1 SGHAT and CDR2 FQNNGV. Combining the CDR3 with reference TRBV11-2 and TRBJ1-3 gives the whole variable domain EAGVAQSPRYKIIEKRQSVAFWCNPISGHATLYWYQQILGQGPKLLIQFQNNGVVDDSQLPKDRFSAERLKGVDSTLKIQPAKLEDSAVYLCASTTTGVAGNTIYFGEGSWLTVV.

The V and J genes are TRBV21-1 and TRBJ2-1; the table's D gene call, TRBD1, was not cross checked with the DNA. TRBV21-1 is described as a pseudogene. The CDR3 has 15 residues. The CDR3 DNA reads as TGTGCCAGCAGCTTTTCCCTAGGGGATGACAATGAGCAGTTCTTC. It encodes CASSFSLGDDNEQFF.

The chain has TRBV7-2 and TRBJ2-4, with D uncertain. Per germline, CDR1 SGHTA and CDR2 FQGNSA. V was trimmed by 1 base and J by 5 bases, leaving 6 bases between them. The CDR3 totals 13 residues. The CDR3 nucleotides are TGTGCCAGCAGCTTAGGACTGGAAAACATTCAGTACTTC. Translating gives CASSLGLENIQYF.

The rearrangement uses TRBV7-2 and TRBJ2-3; 10 bases align to TRBD2. There are 14 residues in the CDR3. V lost 10 bases to trimming and J lost 0 bases; unmatched junction nucleotides: 4. The germline V gene encodes CDR1 SGHTA and CDR2 FQGNSA. CDR3 DNA sequence: TGTGCCACACGACTAGCGGGTAGCACAGATACGCAGTATTTT. Translation gives CATRLAGSTDTQYF.

In regard to this clone: Because it lacks the conserved phenylalanine or tryptophan at the end, this CDR3 is likely a read error. The chain is built from TRBV27 and TRBJ1-1; D may be TRBD1 (5 bases). Trimming removed 5 bases at V and 3 bases at J, with 10 bases between. CDR3 length: 13 amino acids. Looked up from germline, CDR1 is MNHEY and CDR2 is SMNVEV (reference sequence). The CDR3: CASSAQGYTEAFL. Here the CDR3 DNA reads TGTGCCAGCAGTGCCCAGGGATACACTGAAGCTTTCCTT.

The J gene is TRBJ1-2, the V gene TRBV19; D ambiguous. Germline values: CDR1 LNHDA, CDR2 SQIVND (reference sequence). V lost 7 bases and J lost 4, with 16 bases in between. CDR3 length: 14 residues. The CDR3: CASTHPTGIYGYTF. CDR3 nucleotides: TGTGCCAGTACCCACCCCACGGGTATCTATGGCTACACCTTC.

This chain links TRBV18 with TRBJ1-2; 9 nucleotides agree with TRBD1. Germline CDR1 and CDR2: KGHSH and LQKENI. The CDR3 spans 17 residues. After removal of 0 bases from V and 4 bases from J, the junction contained 9 bases not matched to a gene. In DNA, the CDR3 is TGTGCCAGCTCACCACCAGTTTCACAGGGGGCTTTCTATGGCTACACCTTC. Translation: CASSPPVSQGAFYGYTF.

J is TRBJ1-2 and V is TRBV6-6; no firm D call. Germline V gene sequence: CDR1 MNHNY, CDR2 SVGAGI (reference sequence). V dropped 2 bases and J dropped 2 bases, with 12 bases sitting between them. The CDR3 is 15 residues long. Written as DNA, the CDR3 is TGTGCCAGCAGTTACGTGGGGTCTCCGAACTATGGCTACACCTTC. Translation: CASSYVGSPNYGYTF.

The chain joins TRBV27 to TRBJ2-3, with TRBD1 matching 9 bases. Trimming at V came to 1 base and at J to 2 bases, leaving 4 bases not matched to a gene. Looked up from germline, CDR1 is MNHEY and CDR2 is SMNVEV (reference sequence). The CDR3 is 16 residues long. The CDR3 sequence is CASSLLGTGITDTQYF. The CDR3 DNA reads as TGTGCCAGCAGTTTATTGGGGACAGGGATCACAGATACGCAGTATTTT.

The rearrangement links TRBV28 to TRBJ1-2; possibly TRBD1 for D (5 bases). V was clipped by 4 bases and J by 1 base, with 13 bases between them. The germline gives CDR1 MDHEN, CDR2 SYDVKM. The CDR3 sequence is 15 residues long. The CDR3 loop is CASSSPQGFNYGYTF. The CDR3 region has the DNA TGTGCCAGCAGTTCCCCTCAGGGCTTTAACTATGGCTACACCTTC.

The chain carries TRBV9 and TRBJ1-2; D uncertain. Germline V gene data show CDR1 as SGDLS and CDR2 as YYNGEE. V was cut by 3 bases and J by 4 bases, with 13 bases left in between. The CDR3 runs to 14 residues. Written as DNA, the CDR3 is TGTGCCAGCAGCGCGGTGGTACGGTCCTATGGCTACACCTTC. It codes for CASSAVVRSYGYTF.

V gene TRBV19 combines with J gene TRBJ2-1; TRBD1 might be the D (6 bases). The CDR3 runs to 14 residues. Germline CDR1 is LNHDA and CDR2 is SQIVND (reference sequence). The germline V and J ends were trimmed by 7 bases and 1 base, with 11 bases remaining between them. The CDR3 DNA is TGTGCCAGTAACCCGGACAGTTCCTACAATGAGCAGTTCTTC. Protein product: CASNPDSSYNEQFF.

V is TRBV7-2 and J is TRBJ1-5; D gene uncertain. Deletions cut 2 bases from V and 8 bases from J, with 16 bases between. The length of the CDR3 is 15 residues. Germline V CDR1 and CDR2: SGHTA, FQGNSA. Here the CDR3 reads CASSLWGIGREPQHF. The CDR3 DNA follows: TGTGCCAGCAGCTTATGGGGAATCGGTAGGGAGCCCCAGCATTTT.

The rearrangement joins TRBV29-1 to TRBJ2-3; D gene uncertain. Trimming left V 5 bases short and J 0 bases short, with 6 bases between. Germline assignment: CDR1 SQVTM and CDR2 ANQGSEA. The CDR3 extends over 12 amino acids. The CDR3 loop is CSVSPSTDTQYF. For the CDR3, the DNA is TGCAGCGTTAGCCCTAGCACAGATACGCAGTATTTT.

This clone was recorded only once. The chain recombines TRBV21-1 with TRBJ2-7; TRBD1 is taken as the D call from the table, unchecked against the DNA. TRBV21-1 is marked as a pseudogene. The CDR3 consists of 16 residues. As DNA, the CDR3 is TGTGCCAGCACTCCAACGGGACAGGGGGCATCCTACGAGCAGTACTTC. Amino acids: CASTPTGQGASYEQYF.